This TCR beta chain was sequenced in a study of blood T cell repertoires in COVID-19. At the level of the study: Acute and convalescent COVID-19 specimens originated in the United States, Italy and Spain. T cells, B-cell-depleted T cells, or PBMCs supplied cDNA or gDNA.

Generated by immunoSEQ multiplex PCR, the TCRdb table keeps only in-frame clones and is missing some. This table holds some 370,000 clones, almost 90% found once. The TCR originated in a man younger than 35 with active or convalescent COVID-19. The sequenced sample was peripheral blood.

The CDR3 nucleotides are TGTGCCAGCAGCCATCTTGAAGCGAGCTCCTACAATGAGCAGTTCTTC. Its translation: CASSHLEASSYNEQFF. This chain connects TRBV14 to TRBJ2-1; D gene unclear. CDR3 size: 16 residues. V was shortened by 3 bases and J by 0 bases, with 12 bases between the two germline ends. Germline V gene data show CDR1 as SGHDN and CDR2 as FVKESK.